This is a list of T cell receptor beta chains from one sample in a study of human T cells and chemical hapten exposure. Via MiXCR, TCRdb re-called the RACE reads, giving one row per CDR3 protein. The data show about 170,000 distinct CDR3 sequences, with approximately 30% seen just once and approximately 2.1% held by the top ten. This specimen consisted of whole blood, obtained in connection with sensitization to the hapten diphenylcyclopropenone (DPC). The receptors originated from a woman between 18 and 29 years old with alopecia areata. Some clones in this sample may be carry-over from other donors' samples. The CDR3 runs from the conserved cysteine through the conserved F or W. Fields, in order: D gene, J gene, V gene, clone size, CDR3 protein, CDR3 DNA. A D gene is named only where the DNA matches it firmly. Only some rows state a clone size, as once, few, many or a class for expanded clones.

d_gene: TRBD1; j_gene: TRBJ2-7; v_gene: TRBV27; abundance: .; CDR3aa: CASAGQGREQYF; CDR3nt: TGTGCCTCCGCGGGACAGGGTCGCGAGCAGTACTTC
d_gene: TRBD1; j_gene: TRBJ2-7; v_gene: TRBV19; abundance: few; CDR3aa: CASSPSDRVREQYF; CDR3nt: TGTGCCAGTAGTCCGTCCGACAGGGTCAGGGAGCAGTACTTC
d_gene: .; j_gene: TRBJ1-4; v_gene: TRBV14; abundance: .; CDR3aa: CASSQVREKLFF; CDR3nt: TGTGCCAGCAGCCAAGTACGTGAAAAACTGTTTTTT
d_gene: TRBD1; j_gene: TRBJ2-1; v_gene: TRBV25-1; abundance: few; CDR3aa: CASSGDRVDNEQFF; CDR3nt: TGTGCCAGCAGTGGGGACAGGGTGGACAATGAGCAGTTCTTC
d_gene: TRBD2; j_gene: TRBJ2-7; v_gene: TRBV6-6; abundance: .; CDR3aa: CASSTGPGGYEQYF; CDR3nt: TGTGCCAGCAGCACCGGGCCGGGGGGCTACGAGCAGTACTTC
d_gene: TRBD1; j_gene: TRBJ2-3; v_gene: TRBV20-1; abundance: .; CDR3aa: CSATPGQGRDTQYF; CDR3nt: TGCAGTGCTACCCCGGGACAGGGAAGAGATACGCAGTATTTT
d_gene: TRBD2; j_gene: TRBJ2-3; v_gene: TRBV6-2/TRBV6-3; abundance: many; CDR3aa: CASSYTSGLHGTQYF; CDR3nt: TGTGCCAGCAGTTACACTAGCGGGCTTCATGGTACGCAGTATTTT
d_gene: TRBD2; j_gene: TRBJ2-1; v_gene: TRBV7-6; abundance: .; CDR3aa: CASSLLTLAGSSYNEQFF; CDR3nt: TGTGCCAGCAGCTTGTTAACCCTAGCGGGGAGCTCCTACAATGAGCAGTTCTTC
d_gene: TRBD2; j_gene: TRBJ2-1; v_gene: TRBV19; abundance: few; CDR3aa: CASSISGGAYNEQFF; CDR3nt: TGTGCCAGTAGTATTAGCGGGGGGGCCTACAATGAGCAGTTCTTC
d_gene: TRBD1; j_gene: TRBJ1-2; v_gene: TRBV7-2; abundance: many; CDR3aa: CASSRGGNYGYTF; CDR3nt: TGTGCCAGCAGCCGAGGGGGCAACTATGGCTACACCTTC
d_gene: .; j_gene: TRBJ1-5; v_gene: TRBV29-1; abundance: many; CDR3aa: CSVAYGGNQPQHF; CDR3nt: TGCAGCGTTGCGTACGGGGGCAATCAGCCCCAGCATTTT
d_gene: .; j_gene: TRBJ1-2; v_gene: TRBV30; abundance: .; CDR3aa: CAWSVGTYGGYTF; CDR3nt: TGTGCCTGGAGTGTGGGGACATATGGCGGCTACACCTTC
d_gene: .; j_gene: TRBJ2-1; v_gene: TRBV4-3; abundance: few; CDR3aa: CASSQGGGAHEQFF; CDR3nt: TGCGCCAGCAGCCAAGGTGGGGGGGCCCATGAGCAGTTCTTC
d_gene: .; j_gene: TRBJ2-3; v_gene: TRBV6-2/TRBV6-3; abundance: .; CDR3aa: CASSYTANTDTQYF; CDR3nt: TGTGCCAGCAGTTACACGGCCAACACAGATACGCAGTATTTT
d_gene: .; j_gene: TRBJ1-4; v_gene: TRBV7-2; abundance: .; CDR3aa: CASSLDSAMGGKLFF; CDR3nt: TGTGCCAGCAGCTTAGACAGCGCTATGGGGGGAAAACTGTTTTTT
d_gene: .; j_gene: TRBJ1-5; v_gene: TRBV2; abundance: .; CDR3aa: CASTTGRGVQPQHF; CDR3nt: TGTGCCAGCACCACTGGTAGGGGAGTCCAGCCCCAGCATTTT
d_gene: .; j_gene: TRBJ2-3; v_gene: TRBV10-3; abundance: few; CDR3aa: CAIRHTWLITDTQYF; CDR3nt: TGTGCCATCAGACATACGTGGCTAATCACAGATACGCAGTATTTT
d_gene: .; j_gene: TRBJ1-4; v_gene: TRBV28; abundance: few; CDR3aa: CASSPNYSNEKLFF; CDR3nt: TGTGCCAGCAGCCCTAATTACAGTAATGAAAAACTGTTTTTT
d_gene: .; j_gene: TRBJ1-2; v_gene: TRBV27; abundance: few; CDR3aa: CASSLKGENYGYTF; CDR3nt: TGTGCCAGCAGTTTAAAAGGGGAGAACTATGGCTACACCTTC
d_gene: .; j_gene: TRBJ2-1; v_gene: TRBV7-2; abundance: .; CDR3aa: CASSPGLVSYNEQFF; CDR3nt: TGTGCCAGCAGCCCGGGACTCGTCTCCTACAATGAGCAGTTCTTC
d_gene: TRBD1; j_gene: TRBJ2-3; v_gene: TRBV10-3; abundance: .; CDR3aa: CAISESEGALKTDTQYF; CDR3nt: TGTGCCATCAGTGAGTCCGAGGGGGCGCTTAAAACAGATACGCAGTATTTT
d_gene: .; j_gene: TRBJ2-1; v_gene: TRBV7-2; abundance: .; CDR3aa: CASSPRKSSYNEQFF; CDR3nt: TGTGCCAGCAGCCCCAGGAAGAGCTCCTACAATGAGCAGTTCTTC
d_gene: .; j_gene: TRBJ2-2; v_gene: TRBV4-2; abundance: .; CDR3aa: CASSQATGNAGELFF; CDR3nt: TGTGCCAGCAGCCAAGCAACTGGGAACGCCGGGGAGCTGTTTTTT
d_gene: .; j_gene: TRBJ2-7; v_gene: TRBV10-2; abundance: .; CDR3aa: CASSDVYEQYF; CDR3nt: TGCGCCAGCAGTGATGTCTACGAGCAGTACTTC
d_gene: .; j_gene: TRBJ1-2; v_gene: TRBV4-3; abundance: .; CDR3aa: CASSPSVEANYGYTF; CDR3nt: TGCGCCAGCAGCCCGTCCGTGGAAGCTAACTATGGCTACACCTTC
d_gene: .; j_gene: TRBJ2-6; v_gene: TRBV7-7; abundance: .; CDR3aa: CASSLGPSGANVLTF; CDR3nt: TGTGCTAGCAGTCTTGGGCCTTCTGGGGCCAACGTCCTGACTTTC
d_gene: TRBD1; j_gene: TRBJ1-6; v_gene: TRBV6-5; abundance: few; CDR3aa: CASSLRAGGANNSPLHF; CDR3nt: TGTGCCAGCAGTCTACGGGCAGGGGGCGCGAATAATTCACCCCTCCACTTT
d_gene: .; j_gene: TRBJ2-7; v_gene: TRBV4-2; abundance: .; CDR3aa: CASSASQVTSSYEQYF; CDR3nt: TGTGCCAGCAGCGCAAGCCAGGTGACTAGCTCCTACGAGCAGTACTTC
d_gene: .; j_gene: TRBJ2-1; v_gene: TRBV5-1; abundance: many; CDR3aa: CASRRTQGYNEQFF; CDR3nt: TGCGCCAGCCGAAGGACGCAGGGTTACAATGAGCAGTTCTTC